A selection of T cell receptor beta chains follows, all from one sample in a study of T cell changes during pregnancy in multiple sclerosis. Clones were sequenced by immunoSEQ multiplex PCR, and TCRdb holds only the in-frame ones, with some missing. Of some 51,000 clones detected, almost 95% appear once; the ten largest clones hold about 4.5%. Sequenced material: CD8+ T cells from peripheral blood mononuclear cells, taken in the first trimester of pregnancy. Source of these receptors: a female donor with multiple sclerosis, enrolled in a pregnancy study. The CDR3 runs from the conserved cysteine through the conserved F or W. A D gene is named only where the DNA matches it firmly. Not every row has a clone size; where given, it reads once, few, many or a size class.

TGTGCCAGCAGTCCTGGACTAGCGGATTACAATGAGCAGTTCTTC CASSPGLADYNEQFF TRBJ2-1 TRBV27 NA TRBD2
TGCGCCAGCAGCCAAGTACAGACCTACGAGCAGTACTTC CASSQVQTYEQYF TRBJ2-7 TRBV4-1 NA NA
TGTGCCAGCAGCTCGGTTACAGACCACTATGGCTACACCTTC CASSSVTDHYGYTF TRBJ1-2 TRBV5-4 NA NA
TGTGCCAGCAGCTTAGCCCCGGGACTAGCGGGGGGGAATGAGCAGTTCTTC CASSLAPGLAGGNEQFF TRBJ2-1 TRBV7-9 NA TRBD2
TGTGCCAGCAGCGTAGGAGGAACAGGGGTGGCCTACGAGCAGTACTTC CASSVGGTGVAYEQYF TRBJ2-7 TRBV9 NA TRBD1
TGTGCCAGCAGCTTAGGAGACAGGACCTACGAGCAGTACTTC CASSLGDRTYEQYF TRBJ2-7 TRBV11-2 NA NA
TGTGCCAGCAGACCCAGACTAGAAACACACAATGAGCAGTTCTTC CASRPRLETHNEQFF TRBJ2-1 TRBV27 NA NA
TGTGCCAGCAGTGAGGACAGCTCCTACAATGAGCAGTTCTTC CASSEDSSYNEQFF TRBJ2-1 TRBV6-4 NA NA
TGTGCCATCAGTGCGACTAGCGGCTACAATGAGCAGTTCTTC CAISATSGYNEQFF TRBJ2-1 TRBV10-3 NA TRBD2
TGTGCCAGCAGTCCCGAGGCGTATTCACCCCTCCACTTT CASSPEAYSPLHF TRBJ1-6 TRBV27 NA NA
TGTGCCAGTAGTATAGCTCCAGGGGGCGCGGGGTTCTCAGATACGCAGTATTTT CASSIAPGGAGFSDTQYF TRBJ2-3 TRBV19 NA TRBD1
TGTGCCAACGCAGGGGTCGAGAGCTCCTACAATGAGCAGTTCTTC CANAGVESSYNEQFF TRBJ2-1 TRBV10-3 NA NA
TGTGCCAGCAGCCCTACTGTGCGGGAGGGAGTTTACGATGAGCAGTTCTTC CASSPTVREGVYDEQFF TRBJ2-1 TRBV11-1 NA TRBD2
TGTGCCAGCAGCCAGTCAGGGAATCAGCCCCAGCATTTT CASSQSGNQPQHF TRBJ1-5 TRBV7-6 NA NA
TGTGCCAGCAGCTCCCCCGGGACAGAGGCGGATGGCTACACCTTC CASSSPGTEADGYTF TRBJ1-2 TRBV7-9 NA TRBD1
TGTGCCAGCAACTCACAAGGACAGGGAGGGAGCCATGAGCAGTTCTTC CASNSQGQGGSHEQFF TRBJ2-1 TRBV11-2 NA NA
TGCGCCAGCAGCCCGACTAGCGGGGACTACAATGAGCAGTTCTTC CASSPTSGDYNEQFF TRBJ2-1 TRBV4-1 NA TRBD2
TGTGCCAGCAGCCCTAACCCAGGAGGGGCCTACGAGCAGTACTTC CASSPNPGGAYEQYF TRBJ2-7 TRBV7-9 NA NA
TGTGCCAGCAGTGAACCGGGACAGGGGGCGACTTTCTTT CASSEPGQGATFF TRBJ1-1 TRBV25-1 NA TRBD1
TGTGCCAGCAGCTTGGCCGGGACAGGGGATTCCTATGGCTACACCTTC CASSLAGTGDSYGYTF TRBJ1-2 TRBV7-3 NA TRBD1
TGTGCCAGCAGCTTCCGGGTGTCCCTCTATGGCTACACCTTC CASSFRVSLYGYTF TRBJ1-2 TRBV21-1 NA NA
TGTGCCAGCTCCGAGACAGGGTCTTCACCCCTCCACTTT CASSETGSSPLHF TRBJ1-6 TRBV25-1 NA TRBD1
TGTGCCAGCAGCTCGTGGCGGATGAACACTGAAGCTTTCTTT CASSSWRMNTEAFF TRBJ1-1 TRBV6-5 NA NA
TGTGCCAGCAGTGACAGGCCTTATCAGCCCCAGCATTTT CASSDRPYQPQHF TRBJ1-5 TRBV27 once NA
TGTGCCAGCAGCTCCGGACTAGCGGGGGGGGTCGACAATGAGCAGTTCTTC CASSSGLAGGVDNEQFF TRBJ2-1 TRBV11-2 once TRBD2
TGCGCCAGCAGCCAAGGGGAGGTGACTGAAGCTTTCTTT CASSQGEVTEAFF TRBJ1-1 TRBV4-1 NA NA
TGTGCCAGCCGTAGACTAGGGGACTACGAGCAGTACTTC CASRRLGDYEQYF TRBJ2-7 TRBV27 NA NA
TGTGCCACCAACCGGGAATCCGGCAACGAGCAGTACTTC CATNRESGNEQYF TRBJ2-7 TRBV15 NA NA
TGTGCCAGCAGCAAGACCGAGGGCGGACGGGGAAACACCATATATTTT CASSKTEGGRGNTIYF TRBJ1-3 TRBV21-1 NA NA
TGTGCCAGCACATTTGATTGGTGGCATACGCAGTATTTT CASTFDWWHTQYF TRBJ2-3 TRBV21-1 once NA
TGTGCTAGTGGTTTGATCGGGTTGGCGGACAACAATGAGCAGTTCTTC CASGLIGLADNNEQFF TRBJ2-1 TRBV12-5 NA NA
TGTGCCAGCAGTCCGGGACTCAGCCTCAGTGGGCAGTTCTTC CASSPGLSLSGQFF TRBJ2-1 TRBV27 NA NA
TGTGCCAGCAGCCCCCCCGGGCTAGCGGAATACAATGAGCAGTTCTTC CASSPPGLAEYNEQFF TRBJ2-1 TRBV7-6 NA TRBD2
TGTGCCAGCAGATCACTGACAGCGCCGCATGAAGCTTTCTTT CASRSLTAPHEAFF TRBJ1-1 TRBV9 NA NA
TGTGCCAGCAGCTTTCTATTAGCGGGAGGGACAAACAATGAGCAGTTCTTC CASSFLLAGGTNNEQFF TRBJ2-1 TRBV11-2 once TRBD2
TGTGCCAGCAGTGAAGACCAATCATACCGGGCAGGGGCCCATGGCTACACCTTC CASSEDQSYRAGAHGYTF TRBJ1-2 TRBV2 NA NA
TGTGCCAGCAGTTTATCAGGAGGGCCCTACAATGAGCAGTTCTTC CASSLSGGPYNEQFF TRBJ2-1 TRBV27 once NA
TGTGCCAGCAGTGAGGACTGGAGCTCTGGAAACACCATATATTTT CASSEDWSSGNTIYF TRBJ1-3 TRBV6-1 NA NA
TGTGCCAGCAGTTTTGAGTTCGCTAGCGGAGACACAGATACGCAGTATTTT CASSFEFASGDTDTQYF TRBJ2-3 TRBV28 NA TRBD2
TGTGCCAGCAGTGTGAGCGGGAGTTTCTACAATGAGCAGTTCTTC CASSVSGSFYNEQFF TRBJ2-1 TRBV28 NA TRBD2
TGTGCCAGCAGTTTGAACAGGGGGCAAGGTGGCTACACCTTC CASSLNRGQGGYTF TRBJ1-2 TRBV28 NA TRBD1
TGCGCCAGCAGTACAGGGATAGCCGGGGAGCTGTTTTTT CASSTGIAGELFF TRBJ2-2 TRBV10-1 NA NA
TGTGCCACCCGTCCCGGGACAGGGATCGGCTACACCTTC CATRPGTGIGYTF TRBJ1-2 TRBV10-3 NA TRBD1
TGTGCCAGCAGCCCCTCGGGCACTGAAGCTTTCTTT CASSPSGTEAFF TRBJ1-1 TRBV5-4 NA NA
TGTGCCAGTAGTATTAGAGGCATGAACACTGAAGCTTTCTTT CASSIRGMNTEAFF TRBJ1-1 TRBV19 NA NA
TGTGCCAGCAGCTTGGTGGGGGGGCGAGGAGTCAATCAGCCCCAGCATTTT CASSLVGGRGVNQPQHF TRBJ1-5 TRBV13 once NA
TGTGCCAGCAGCCAACTGAGTGTCAGTATCGGGTATGGCTACACCTTC CASSQLSVSIGYGYTF TRBJ1-2 TRBV5-8 once NA
TGTGCCAGCAGTGGTGGGGGCCCCTACGAGCAGTACTTC CASSGGGPYEQYF TRBJ2-7 TRBV25-1 NA NA
TGTGCCAGCAGCCCAACAGGGGATCCCACTGAAGCTTTCTTT CASSPTGDPTEAFF TRBJ1-1 TRBV9 NA TRBD1
TGTGCCAGCAGTCCCTTGACAGGGGATAGCAATCAGCCCCAGCATTTT CASSPLTGDSNQPQHF TRBJ1-5 TRBV27 NA TRBD1
TGCAGCGTTGAAGGGGCCAGGGGGATGCTTGGCCACGAGCAGTACTTC CSVEGARGMLGHEQYF TRBJ2-7 TRBV29-1 once TRBD1
TGTGCTAGTGGTCGGGACTCGACCTACGAGCAGTACTTC CASGRDSTYEQYF TRBJ2-7 TRBV12-5 NA NA
TGTGCCAGTAGTCCGTGGACAGGAAAGCGCGATGGCTACACCTTC CASSPWTGKRDGYTF TRBJ1-2 TRBV19 NA TRBD1
TGTGCCAGCAGTGAAGGGACAGGACAATGGTTCAATGAGCAGTTCTTC CASSEGTGQWFNEQFF TRBJ2-1 TRBV2 NA TRBD1
TGTGCCAGTAGTATACGACAGGGCATCGAGCAGTACTTC CASSIRQGIEQYF TRBJ2-7 TRBV19 NA TRBD1
TGTGCCAGCAGCGCGCCAGCGGGGGGTGCGAACACCGGGGAGCTGTTTTTT CASSAPAGGANTGELFF TRBJ2-2 TRBV5-5 NA TRBD2
TGTGCCAGCAGTGAAGGGACAGGGATCCGCTACGAGCAGTACTTC CASSEGTGIRYEQYF TRBJ2-7 TRBV6-1 NA TRBD1